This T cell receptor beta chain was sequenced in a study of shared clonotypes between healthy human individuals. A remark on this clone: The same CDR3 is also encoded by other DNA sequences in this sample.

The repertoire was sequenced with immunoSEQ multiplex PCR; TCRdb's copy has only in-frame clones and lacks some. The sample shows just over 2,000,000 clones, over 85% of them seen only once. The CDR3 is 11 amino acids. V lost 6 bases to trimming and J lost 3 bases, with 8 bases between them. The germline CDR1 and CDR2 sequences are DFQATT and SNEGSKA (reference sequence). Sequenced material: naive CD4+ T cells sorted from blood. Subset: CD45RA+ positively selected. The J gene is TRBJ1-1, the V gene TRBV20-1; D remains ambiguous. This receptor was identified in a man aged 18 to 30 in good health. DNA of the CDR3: TGCAGTGCACCCGGGGACACTGAAGCTTTCTTT. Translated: CSAPGDTEAFF.